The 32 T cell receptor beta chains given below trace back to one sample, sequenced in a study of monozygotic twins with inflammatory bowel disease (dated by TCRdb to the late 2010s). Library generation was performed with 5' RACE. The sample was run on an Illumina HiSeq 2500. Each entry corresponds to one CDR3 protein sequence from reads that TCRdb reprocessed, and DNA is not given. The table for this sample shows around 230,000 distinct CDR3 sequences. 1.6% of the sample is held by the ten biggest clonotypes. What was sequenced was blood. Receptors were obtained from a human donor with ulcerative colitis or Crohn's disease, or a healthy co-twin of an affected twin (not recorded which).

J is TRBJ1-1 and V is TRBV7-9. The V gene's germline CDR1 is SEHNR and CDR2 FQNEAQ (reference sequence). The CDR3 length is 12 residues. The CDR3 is CASSHHTNRAFF.

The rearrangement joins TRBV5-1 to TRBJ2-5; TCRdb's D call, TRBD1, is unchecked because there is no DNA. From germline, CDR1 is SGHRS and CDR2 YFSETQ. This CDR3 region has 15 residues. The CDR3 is CASSSAGQGSETQYF. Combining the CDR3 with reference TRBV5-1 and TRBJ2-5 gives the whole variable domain KAGVTQTPRYLIKTRGQQVTLSCSPISGHRSVSWYQQTPGQGLQFLFEYFSETQRNKGNFPGRFSGRQFSNSRSEMNVSTLELGDSALYLCASSSAGQGSETQYFGPGTRLLVL.

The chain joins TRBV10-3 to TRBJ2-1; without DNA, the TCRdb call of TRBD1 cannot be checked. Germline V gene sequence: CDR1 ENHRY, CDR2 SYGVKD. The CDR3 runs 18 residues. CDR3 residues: CAITERGFGGLTYNEQFF.

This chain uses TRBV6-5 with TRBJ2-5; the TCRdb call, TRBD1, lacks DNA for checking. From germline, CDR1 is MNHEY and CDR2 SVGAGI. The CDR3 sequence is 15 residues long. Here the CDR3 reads CASSYLGVREETQYF.

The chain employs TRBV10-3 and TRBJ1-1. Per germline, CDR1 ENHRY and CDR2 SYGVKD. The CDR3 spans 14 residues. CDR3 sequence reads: CAISDQVKNTEAFF.

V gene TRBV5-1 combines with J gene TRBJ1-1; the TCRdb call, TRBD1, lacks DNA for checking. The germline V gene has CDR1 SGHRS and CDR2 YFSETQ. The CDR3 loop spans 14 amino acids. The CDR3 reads CASSPRLQGDEAFF.

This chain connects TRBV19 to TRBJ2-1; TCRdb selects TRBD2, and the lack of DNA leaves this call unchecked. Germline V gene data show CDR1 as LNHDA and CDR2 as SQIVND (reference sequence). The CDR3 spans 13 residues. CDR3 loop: CATSGGGRNEQFF.

CDR3 amino acids: CASSATTFTQETQYF. The chain has TRBV6-1 and TRBJ2-5. The CDR3 is 15 amino acids. CDR1 is MNHNS and CDR2 is SASEGT in the germline V gene.

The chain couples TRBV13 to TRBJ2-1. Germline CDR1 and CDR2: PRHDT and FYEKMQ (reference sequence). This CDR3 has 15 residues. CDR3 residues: CASRDRLRGYNEQFF.

The CDR3 region is CASSFSRGQSETQYF. The V gene is TRBV5-1, the J gene TRBJ2-5; the D call from TCRdb, TRBD1, cannot be confirmed without DNA. CDR3 length: 15 amino acids. Per the germline V gene, CDR1 is SGHRS and CDR2 is YFSETQ.

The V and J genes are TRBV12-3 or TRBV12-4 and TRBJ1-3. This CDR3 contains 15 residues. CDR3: CASISDPVGGNTIYF.

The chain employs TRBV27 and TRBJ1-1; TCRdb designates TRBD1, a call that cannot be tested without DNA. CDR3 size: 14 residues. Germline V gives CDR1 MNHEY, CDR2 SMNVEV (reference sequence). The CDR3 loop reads CASSPTVKNTEAFF.

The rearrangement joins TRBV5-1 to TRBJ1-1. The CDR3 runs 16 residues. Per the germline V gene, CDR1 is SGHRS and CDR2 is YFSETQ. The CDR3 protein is CASSPLTRGTSTEAFF. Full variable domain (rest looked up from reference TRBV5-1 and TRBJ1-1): KAGVTQTPRYLIKTRGQQVTLSCSPISGHRSVSWYQQTPGQGLQFLFEYFSETQRNKGNFPGRFSGRQFSNSRSEMNVSTLELGDSALYLCASSPLTRGTSTEAFFGQGTRLTVV.

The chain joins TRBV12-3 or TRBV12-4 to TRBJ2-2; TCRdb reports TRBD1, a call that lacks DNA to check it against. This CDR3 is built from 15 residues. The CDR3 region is CASLLRDRGTGELFF.

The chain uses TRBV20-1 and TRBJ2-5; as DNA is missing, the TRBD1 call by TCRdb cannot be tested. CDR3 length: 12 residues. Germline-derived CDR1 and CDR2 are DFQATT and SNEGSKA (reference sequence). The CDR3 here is CSVAGGQETQYF.

This CDR3 is CASSQGRLAGVGTQYF. The gene calls are TRBV4-2 and TRBJ2-5; the D call from TCRdb, TRBD2, cannot be confirmed without DNA. Germline CDR1 is LGHNA and CDR2 is YNFKEQ. CDR3 length: 16 residues.

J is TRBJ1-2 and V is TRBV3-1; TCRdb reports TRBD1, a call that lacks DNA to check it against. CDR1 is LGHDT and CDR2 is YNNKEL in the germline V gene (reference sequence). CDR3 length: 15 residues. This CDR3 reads CASSQPGTGDYGYTF.

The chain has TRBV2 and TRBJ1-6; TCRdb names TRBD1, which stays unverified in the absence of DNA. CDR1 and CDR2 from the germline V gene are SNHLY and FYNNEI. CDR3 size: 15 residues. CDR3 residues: CASSVTGIGNSPLHF. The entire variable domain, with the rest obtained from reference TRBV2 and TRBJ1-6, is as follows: EPEVTQTPSHQVTQMGQEVILRCVPISNHLYFYWYRQILGQKVEFLVSFYNNEISEKSEIFDDQFSVERPDGSNFTLKIRSTKLEDSAMYFCASSVTGIGNSPLHFGNGTRLTVT.

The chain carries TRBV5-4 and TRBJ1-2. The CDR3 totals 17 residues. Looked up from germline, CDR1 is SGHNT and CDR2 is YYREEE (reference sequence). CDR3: CASSWAPTPSVNYGYTF.

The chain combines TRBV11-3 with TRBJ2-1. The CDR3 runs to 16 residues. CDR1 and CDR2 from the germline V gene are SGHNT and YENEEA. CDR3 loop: CASSSRASGSYNEQFF.

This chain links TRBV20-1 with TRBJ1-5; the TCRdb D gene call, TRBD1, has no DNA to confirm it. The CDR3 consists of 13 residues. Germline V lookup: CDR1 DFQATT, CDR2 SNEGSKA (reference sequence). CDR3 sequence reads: CSAPGQGLQPQHF.

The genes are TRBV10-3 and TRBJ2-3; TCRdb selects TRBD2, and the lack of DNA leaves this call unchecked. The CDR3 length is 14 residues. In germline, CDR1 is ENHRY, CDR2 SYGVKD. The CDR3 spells CAIRASGGQDTQYF.

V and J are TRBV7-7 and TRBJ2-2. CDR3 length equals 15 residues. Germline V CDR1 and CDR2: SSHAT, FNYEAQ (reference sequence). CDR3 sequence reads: CASSATGRHTGELFF. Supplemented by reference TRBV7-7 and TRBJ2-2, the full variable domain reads GAGVSQSPRYKVTKRGQDVTLRCDPISSHATLYWYQQALGQGPEFLTYFNYEAQPDKSGLPSDRFSAERPEGSISTLTIQRTEQRDSAMYRCASSATGRHTGELFFGEGSRLTVL.

CDR3: CSATQGPLYTGELFF. V is TRBV29-1 and J is TRBJ2-2; the TRBD2 assignment by TCRdb is unverifiable without DNA. Germline CDR1 is SQVTM and CDR2 is ANQGSEA. The CDR3 length is 15 residues.

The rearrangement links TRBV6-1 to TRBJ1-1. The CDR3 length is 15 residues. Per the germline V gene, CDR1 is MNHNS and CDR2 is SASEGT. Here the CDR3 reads CASSTWTVSNTEAFF.

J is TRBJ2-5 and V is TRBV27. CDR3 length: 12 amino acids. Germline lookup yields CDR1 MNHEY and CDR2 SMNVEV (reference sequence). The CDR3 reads CASRGYQETQYF.

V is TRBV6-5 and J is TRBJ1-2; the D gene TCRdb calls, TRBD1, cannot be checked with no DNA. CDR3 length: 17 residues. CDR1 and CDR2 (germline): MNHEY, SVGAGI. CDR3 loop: CASSYAGRGGPNYGYTF.

CDR3: CASSFLQGAGYNEQFF. V is TRBV5-1 and J is TRBJ2-1; TCRdb's D gene call, TRBD1, goes unchecked for lack of DNA. Germline lookup yields CDR1 SGHRS and CDR2 YFSETQ. CDR3 length equals 16 residues.

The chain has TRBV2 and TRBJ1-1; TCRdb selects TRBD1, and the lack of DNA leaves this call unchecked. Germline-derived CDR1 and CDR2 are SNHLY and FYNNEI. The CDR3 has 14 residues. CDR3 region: CASSQDRANTEAFF.

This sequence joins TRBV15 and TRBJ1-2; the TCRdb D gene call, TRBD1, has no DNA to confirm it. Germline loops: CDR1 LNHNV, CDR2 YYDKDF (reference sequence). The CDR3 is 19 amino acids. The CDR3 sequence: CATSREKIRDRDLFNGYTF.

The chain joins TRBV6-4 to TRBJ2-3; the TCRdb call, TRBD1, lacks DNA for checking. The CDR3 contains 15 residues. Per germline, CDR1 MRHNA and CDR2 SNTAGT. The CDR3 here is CASSKTGFPPDTQYF.

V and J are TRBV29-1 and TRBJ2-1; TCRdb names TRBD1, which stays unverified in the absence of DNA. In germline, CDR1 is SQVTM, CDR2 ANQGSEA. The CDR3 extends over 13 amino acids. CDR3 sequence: CSVAGTGYNEQFF.